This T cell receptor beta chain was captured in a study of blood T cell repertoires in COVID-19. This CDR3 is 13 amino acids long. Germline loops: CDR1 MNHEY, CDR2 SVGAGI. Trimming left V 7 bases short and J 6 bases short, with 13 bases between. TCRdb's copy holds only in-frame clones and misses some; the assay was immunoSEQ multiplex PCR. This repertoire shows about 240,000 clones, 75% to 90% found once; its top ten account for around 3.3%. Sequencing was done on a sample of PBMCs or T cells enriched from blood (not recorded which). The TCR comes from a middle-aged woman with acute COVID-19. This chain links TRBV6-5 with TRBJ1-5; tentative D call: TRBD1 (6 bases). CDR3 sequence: CASKQGKGQPQHF. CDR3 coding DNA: TGTGCCAGCAAACAGGGTAAGGGTCAGCCCCAGCATTTT.